This entry features one T cell receptor beta chain sequence. This receptor's antigen is unknown. Within one base of it there is no much larger clone, and no base qualities were kept. The data were obtained in a study of blood T cell repertoires in COVID-19 (dated by TCRdb to 2019 to 2021). Study-level background: Collaborator samples came from the United States, Italy and Spain and covered acute and convalescent phases of COVID-19. The material from the prospective study consisted of cDNA or gDNA derived from T cells, B-cell-depleted T cells, or PBMCs. Deeply sampled blood TCRbeta repertoires from subjects exposed to, actively infected with, or recovered from COVID-19 were included in the dataset. The repertoires were released in a freely available public database meant as a resource for research on the immune response to SARS-CoV-2. The samples were drawn from the first 160 participants of the ongoing ImmuneRACE study and from 1,254 subjects provided by 6 global collaborators. A de-identified subject ID, COVID-19 status, age in years and sex were almost always included in the sample metadata. Where available, HLA class I and class II types were taken from metadata supplied by the sample provider and were not determined by assay-based typing. Beyond this particular receptor, the publication reports: How much clinical and demographic metadata was included differed by source and by participant, and the metadata was provided uncurated.

TCRbeta CDR3 regions were amplified from genomic DNA by means of the immunoSEQ Assay, a bias-controlled multiplex PCR. The authors' pipeline ran thus. The number of nucleated cells in each sample was estimated by amplification of reference gene primers within the assay. To quantify the absolute abundance of each unique TCRbeta CDR3 rearrangement, sequence reads were collapsed and filtered. Productive Simpson clonality was computed per sample as the square root of Simpson's diversity index over productive rearrangements. Here the immuneACCESS table is served through TCRdb, limited to in-frame sequences with V and J called. Missing clones are a known gap in these copies; in checked studies unresolved V genes cover under half, and the rest lacks a known reason. The V and J calls and the clone size are those of that table, but D and trimming were determined from the DNA. In all, the sample holds about 43,000 clones, and 88% of those were seen once. The leading ten clones occupy roughly 5% of the sample.

From a lookup of the germline V gene, CDR1 and CDR2 are MDHEN and SYDVKM. CDR3 length: 15 amino acids, cysteine to phenylalanine. The sequence is cut down to CDR3 DNA, 45 bases in frame from base 1. The germline ends are 18 bases apart after V is trimmed by 5 bases and J by 5 bases. The collaborating institutions used their own protocols to collect whole blood in K2EDTA tubes. For TCRbeta analysis, collaborators shipped samples as frozen whole blood, isolated PBMCs, or DNA extracted from either of those sample types. The sequence is built from TRBV28 and TRBJ2-5, with TRBD2 tentatively as D gene (5 bases match). The receptor's source is a human donor in a cohort sampled during active COVID-19. Sequencing was carried out using peripheral blood. This receptor has the CDR3 CASSPPPGYFETQYF. The nucleotide sequence reads TGTGCCAGCAGTCCCCCCCCGGGATATTTTGAGACCCAGTACTTC.